The 28 T cell receptor beta chains in this list originate from one sample, sequenced in a study of shared clonotypes between healthy human individuals. As defined, naive CD8 cells were CD45RO-negative and positively selected for CCR7, with terminally differentiated effector memory CD45RA+ cells excluded. Profiled with immunoSEQ multiplex PCR; TCRdb holds only in-frame clones, not every one. The table shows 560,000 or so clones, with 95% to 96% occurring only once. Source material: naive CD8+ T cells sorted from blood. The receptors here all came from a woman younger than 45 in good health.

The chain couples TRBV30 to TRBJ2-7; no firm D call. There are 15 residues in the CDR3. V was shortened by 2 bases and J by 0 bases, with 14 bases between the two germline ends. Germline values: CDR1 GTSNPN, CDR2 SVGIG (reference sequence). The CDR3 region has the DNA TGTGCCTGGAGTCCTTCCGGTACCAGCTCCTACGAGCAGTACTTC. It translates to CAWSPSGTSSYEQYF.

The chain carries TRBV29-1 and TRBJ1-2, with D possibly matching TRBD1 (6 bases). The germline V and J ends were trimmed by 3 bases and 8 bases, with 22 bases remaining between them. Germline-derived CDR1 and CDR2 are SQVTM and ANQGSEA. The CDR3 consists of 15 residues. The DNA of the CDR3 is TGCAGCGTTGAGGTCCGTACAGGGACGGTGGACGGCTACACCTTC. As protein: CSVEVRTGTVDGYTF.

Here the CDR3 reads CASRGGVDTQYF. CDR3 in DNA: TGTGCCAGCAGGGGCGGGGTAGATACGCAGTATTTT. The chain recombines TRBV6-1 with TRBJ2-3; D may be TRBD2 (6 bases). CDR3 size: 12 residues. V was trimmed by 6 bases and J by 5 bases, leaving 9 bases between them. Germline CDR1 reads MNHNS; CDR2 reads SASEGT.

The V call is TRBV27, the J call TRBJ2-7; no firm D call. Germline CDR1 is MNHEY and CDR2 is SMNVEV (reference sequence). V was shortened by 0 bases and J by 2 bases, with 11 bases between the two germline ends. CDR3 length: 15 residues. The CDR3 DNA is TGTGCCAGCAGTTTATCTATGGGCAGGACCTACGAGCAGTACTTC. As protein: CASSLSMGRTYEQYF.

There are a few counts of this clone. CDR3 coding DNA: TGTGCCAGCAGTTTTGGGGTCTCCTACGAGCAGTACTTC. Protein product: CASSFGVSYEQYF. The J gene is TRBJ2-7, the V gene TRBV27; D remains ambiguous. Deletions cut 3 bases from V and 0 bases from J, with 6 bases between. The CDR3 is 13 residues long. The V gene's germline CDR1 is MNHEY and CDR2 SMNVEV (reference sequence).

This clone occurred once. The gene calls are TRBV6-5 and TRBJ2-3; D is possibly TRBD1 (6 bases). CDR1 MNHEY and CDR2 SVGAGI come from the germline V gene. The CDR3 loop spans 14 amino acids. The V gene lost 3 bases and the J gene lost 5 bases, with 12 bases spanning the gap. CDR3 region: CASSYRGSGDTQYF. CDR3 nucleotide sequence: TGTGCCAGCAGTTATAGGGGGAGTGGAGATACGCAGTATTTT.

This chain joins TRBV11-2 and TRBJ2-7; D is uncertain. The germline V gene encodes CDR1 SGHAT and CDR2 FQNNGV. The CDR3 loop spans 11 amino acids. The V and J ends lost 1 base and 6 bases respectively, with 4 bases between them. As DNA, the CDR3 is TGTGCCAGCAGCTTAGTTCGCGAGCAGTACTTC. It codes for CASSLVREQYF.

CDR3 amino acids: CASSPLTSGNPYEQYF. The CDR3 region has the DNA TGCGCCAGCAGCCCATTGACTAGCGGCAATCCCTACGAGCAGTACTTC. The chain has TRBV5-1 and TRBJ2-7; 9 nucleotides align to TRBD2. After removal of 4 bases from V and 2 bases from J, the junction contained 10 bases not matched to a gene. Germline CDR1 SGHRS, CDR2 YFSETQ. This CDR3 is built from 16 residues.

The chain combines TRBV28 with TRBJ2-6; TRBD1 matches 8 bases. Per the germline V gene, CDR1 is MDHEN and CDR2 is SYDVKM. The CDR3 has 19 amino acids. V gave up 1 base and J gave up 2 bases; unmatched junction bases: 10. CDR3 in amino acids: CASSLLAQGALPGANVLTF. CDR3 coding DNA: TGTGCCAGCAGTTTATTGGCTCAGGGGGCGCTCCCTGGGGCCAACGTCCTGACTTTC.

The chain has TRBV7-9 and TRBJ1-6; 11 nucleotides line up with TRBD1. Per the germline V gene, CDR1 is SEHNR and CDR2 is FQNEAQ (reference sequence). The CDR3 extends over 16 amino acids. The junction had 7 bases not matched to a gene; V was cut back by 5 bases and J by 7 bases. CDR3 protein: CASSLLDRGPNSPLHF. The CDR3 nucleotides read TGTGCCAGCAGCCTCCTGGACAGGGGGCCGAATTCACCCCTCCACTTT.

This chain connects TRBV25-1 to TRBJ2-5, with D perhaps matching TRBD2 (7 bases). Trimming stripped 2 bases from V and 5 bases from J, with 12 bases between. Germline assignment: CDR1 MGHDK and CDR2 SYGVNS. The CDR3 runs 14 residues. CDR3 loop: CASSERGRGETQYF. In DNA, the CDR3 is TGTGCCAGCAGTGAACGGGGGCGGGGGGAGACCCAGTACTTC.

V gene TRBV5-8 combines with J gene TRBJ1-6; D gene ambiguous. Germline lookup yields CDR1 SGHTS and CDR2 YDEGEE. The V and J ends lost 0 bases and 2 bases respectively, with 6 bases between them. There are 15 residues in the CDR3. The CDR3 DNA follows: TGTGCCAGCAGCTTGGGTGGGGCCTATAATTCACCCCTCCACTTT. This translates into CASSLGGAYNSPLHF.

The chain carries TRBV2 and TRBJ2-1, with 7 bases aligning to TRBD1. J gave up 6 bases and V 11 bases, and 10 bases lay outside the gene matches. Per the germline V gene, CDR1 is SNHLY and CDR2 is FYNNEI. The CDR3 covers 13 residues. CDR3 region: CAGEGGRSNEQFF. The CDR3 DNA sequence: TGTGCCGGGGAAGGGGGCAGAAGCAATGAGCAGTTCTTC.

This chain joins TRBV5-6 and TRBJ2-7, with 7 bases lining up with TRBD2. Germline trimming cut 7 bases from V and 2 bases from J; bases unmatched to any gene: 9. This CDR3 spans 14 amino acids. From germline, CDR1 is SGHDT and CDR2 YYEEEE. The CDR3 nucleotides are TGTGCCAGCCAGCCCGTCGGGGGGACCTACGAGCAGTACTTC. Residues: CASQPVGGTYEQYF.

CDR3 coding DNA: TGTGCCAGTTTGGCCGCAACTAATGAAAAACTGTTTTTT. Amino acid sequence: CASLAATNEKLFF. The rearrangement uses TRBV19 and TRBJ1-4; no clear D. This CDR3 is 13 amino acids long. The germline V gene encodes CDR1 LNHDA and CDR2 SQIVND (reference sequence). Trimming removed 8 bases at V and 0 bases at J, with 7 bases between.

The chain links TRBV6-1 to TRBJ2-3, with D unclear. Trimming shortened V by 2 bases and J by 4 bases, and 4 bases separated the two germline ends. This CDR3 spans 12 amino acids. The germline gives CDR1 MNHNS, CDR2 SASEGT. The CDR3 region is CASSELADTQYF. The DNA of the CDR3 is TGTGCCAGCAGTGAACTAGCAGATACGCAGTATTTT.

In its sample, this clone was seen once. The chain couples TRBV27 to TRBJ2-7; TRBD2 agrees at 13 bases. Germline assignment: CDR1 MNHEY and CDR2 SMNVEV (reference sequence). CDR3 length: 16 amino acids. V dropped 3 bases and J dropped 5; count of bases not matched to a gene: 7. This chain's CDR3 is CASSFILAGGPNEQYF. The CDR3 DNA follows: TGTGCCAGCAGTTTCATACTAGCGGGAGGGCCAAACGAGCAGTACTTC.

The gene calls are TRBV20-1 and TRBJ2-1; D is uncertain. V was trimmed by 1 base and J by 6 bases, leaving 4 bases between them. The CDR3 spans 11 residues. Germline V gene sequence: CDR1 DFQATT, CDR2 SNEGSKA (reference sequence). The CDR3 DNA sequence: TGCAGTGCTAGAGTCATCAATGAGCAGTTCTTC. Amino acids: CSARVINEQFF.

The CDR3 protein is CASSFGESVSYEQYF. For the CDR3, the DNA is TGTGCCAGCAGCTTCGGTGAGAGTGTCTCCTACGAGCAGTACTTC. The rearrangement joins TRBV11-2 to TRBJ2-7; D remains unclear. The CDR3 extends over 15 amino acids. V was trimmed by 3 bases and J by 0 bases, leaving 12 bases between them. The germline V gene encodes CDR1 SGHAT and CDR2 FQNNGV.

The chain recombines TRBV7-8 with TRBJ2-7; D is possibly TRBD2 (6 bases). This CDR3 has 13 amino acids. Trimming stripped 5 bases from V and 4 bases from J, with 12 bases between. CDR1 and CDR2 (germline): SGHVS, FQNEAQ. This chain's CDR3 is CASSGSSAYEQYF. DNA of the CDR3: TGTGCCAGCAGCGGCTCTAGCGCGTACGAGCAGTACTTC.

V gene TRBV27 combines with J gene TRBJ2-1; no clear D gene. The CDR3 contains 15 residues. In germline, CDR1 is MNHEY, CDR2 SMNVEV (reference sequence). V was cut by 5 bases and J by 5 bases, with 16 bases left in between. This CDR3 reads CASSPRQVMDNEQFF. The CDR3 DNA sequence: TGTGCCAGCAGTCCCCGACAAGTCATGGACAATGAGCAGTTCTTC.

The chain joins TRBV15 to TRBJ2-2, with D maybe TRBD2 (6 bases). Germline assignment: CDR1 LNHNV and CDR2 YYDKDF (reference sequence). The CDR3 totals 17 residues. V lost 0 bases, J lost 1 base, and 12 bases lay in between. In DNA form, the CDR3 reads TGTGCCACCAGCAGAGATTGGGGGGTCGGGAACACCGGGGAGCTGTTTTTT. This sequence encodes CATSRDWGVGNTGELFF.

The table lists this clone with a count of one. The V and J genes are TRBV28 and TRBJ2-1; D remains ambiguous. CDR1 is MDHEN, CDR2 SYDVKM, per germline. Deletions cut 5 bases from V and 7 bases from J, with 6 bases between. The CDR3 covers 11 residues. The CDR3 loop is CASSRWNEQFF. In nucleotides, the CDR3 is TGTGCCAGCAGTAGGTGGAATGAGCAGTTCTTC.

This sequence joins TRBV27 and TRBJ1-5, with 10 bases identical to TRBD1. The length of the CDR3 is 14 residues. Unmatched junction bases numbered 2, after V lost 4 bases and J lost 5 bases. Germline-derived CDR1 and CDR2 are MNHEY and SMNVEV (reference sequence). The CDR3: CASSWTGGDQPQHF. The CDR3 bases are TGTGCCAGCAGTTGGACAGGGGGGGATCAGCCCCAGCATTTT.

This clone was detected once. V is TRBV29-1 and J is TRBJ1-4; tentatively, D is TRBD1 (6 bases). The germline V gene encodes CDR1 SQVTM and CDR2 ANQGSEA. The V and J ends lost 0 bases and 10 bases respectively, with 21 bases between them. The CDR3 runs to 16 residues. CDR3 coding DNA: TGCAGCGTTGAAGAGGCGGGCCGAACAGGGTGGCCAAAACTGTTTTTT. It codes for CSVEEAGRTGWPKLFF.

The gene calls are TRBV5-1 and TRBJ2-1; 12 bases map to TRBD2. Trimming at V came to 3 bases and at J to 5 bases, leaving 9 bases not matched to a gene. The CDR3 sequence is 17 residues long. Germline CDR1 and CDR2: SGHRS and YFSETQ. The CDR3: CASSYRTSGKVDNEQFF. DNA of the CDR3: TGCGCCAGCAGCTACCGGACTAGCGGGAAGGTAGACAATGAGCAGTTCTTC.

The sample holds one count of this clone. The chain is built from TRBV28 and TRBJ2-1; the D gene is possibly TRBD1 (6 bases). The CDR3 has 15 amino acids. Germline lookup yields CDR1 MDHEN and CDR2 SYDVKM. Trimming shortened V by 5 bases and J by 3 bases, and 14 bases separated the two germline ends. The CDR3 loop reads CASSGTGTLYNEQFF. As DNA, the CDR3 is TGTGCCAGCAGTGGCACCGGGACACTCTACAATGAGCAGTTCTTC.

The V call is TRBV4-1, the J call TRBJ2-1; the D gene could be TRBD1 or TRBD2 (5 bases each). The V gene's germline CDR1 is MGHRA and CDR2 YSYEKL. The germline V and J ends were trimmed by 1 base and 6 bases, with 13 bases remaining between them. The CDR3 sequence is 15 residues long. The CDR3 coding sequence is TGCGCCAGCAGCCAAGCCAAGGGACCCGGCAATGAGCAGTTCTTC. It specifies CASSQAKGPGNEQFF.